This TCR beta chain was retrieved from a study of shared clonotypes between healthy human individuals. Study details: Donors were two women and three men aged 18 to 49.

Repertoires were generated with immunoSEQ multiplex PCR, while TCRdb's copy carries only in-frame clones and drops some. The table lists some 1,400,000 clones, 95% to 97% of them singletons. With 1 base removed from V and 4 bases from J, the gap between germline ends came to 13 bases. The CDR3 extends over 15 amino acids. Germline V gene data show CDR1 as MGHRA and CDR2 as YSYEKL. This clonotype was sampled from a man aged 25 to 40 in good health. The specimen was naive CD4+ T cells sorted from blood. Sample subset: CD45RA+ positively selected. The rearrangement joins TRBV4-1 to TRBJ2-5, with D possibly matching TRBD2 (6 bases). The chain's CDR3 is CASSQGGTGGETQYF. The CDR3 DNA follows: TGCGCCAGCAGCCAAGGCGGGACCGGGGGAGAGACCCAGTACTTC.